These 2 T cell receptor beta chains were sequenced from one sample in a study of blood T cells in healthy people across ages (dated by TCRdb to the mid-2010s). Libraries were prepared through 5' RACE. The sample was run on an Illumina HiSeq 2500. The second PCR ran for about 6 to 12 cycles and used a J-beta primer mix along with a sample-barcoded 5' primer. TCRdb reprocessed the public reads (quality trimming at Q25 with fastp, clone calling with MiXCR) and kept in-frame beta chains. Identical CDR3 proteins give one entry, which carries the most common genes and DNA. The sample includes hundreds of thousands of distinct CDR3 sequences, with 27% observed a single time. The ten biggest clones cover approximately 30% of the sample. Material for sequencing was blood. The receptors were sampled from a woman aged 65 to 85 in good health.

The chain carries TRBV25-1 and TRBJ2-3; possibly TRBD2 for D (5 bases). Trimming took 2 bases from V and 9 from J, leaving 21 bases between them. The CDR3 is made up of 16 amino acids. Germline V lookup: CDR1 MGHDK, CDR2 SYGVNS. CDR3 DNA: TGTGCCAGCAGTGAAAACGATGCTAGCTCAAGGAGGACGCAGTATTTT. Its translation is CASSENDASSRRTQYF.

This rearrangement joins TRBV28 to TRBJ1-2; 10 bases line up with TRBD1. The trim removed 6 bases at V and 8 bases at J, leaving 12 bases unmatched. This CDR3 has 15 residues. Germline values: CDR1 MDHEN, CDR2 SYDVKM. CDR3: CASRERRQGAQGYTF. In nucleotides, the CDR3 is TGTGCCAGCAGGGAGAGACGACAGGGGGCGCAAGGCTACACCTTC.